This TCR beta chain was recovered during a study of T-cell reconstitution after alpha-beta-depleted transplantation in children. Study conclusions and caveats: Alpha-beta T cells about two months after transplant reportedly derived from several hundred expanded graft clones.

Preparation of the TCRbeta library used unique molecular identifiers. TCRdb re-called the PCR reads through MiXCR, storing one row per CDR3 protein. Among fewer than 550,000 distinct CDR3 sequences listed, about an eighth were seen once. This clonotype was detected ten times or more. Antigen unknown. Germline V gene sequence: CDR1 ENHRY, CDR2 SYGVKD. The CDR3 is 13 residues long. The germline V and J ends were trimmed by 3 bases and 4 bases, with 7 bases remaining between them. This clonotype was obtained from a female patient aged 2-9 years who had a stem cell transplant for aplastic anemia, so the T cells may come from the graft donor. Material: PBMCs, mostly from graft donor cells, obtained 180 days after TCRalphabeta/CD19-depleted stem cell transplant. The chain combines TRBV10-3 with TRBJ1-5, with a tentative D call TRBD1 (5 bases). The CDR3 here is CAISEAGNQPQHF. CDR3 nucleotides: TGTGCCATCAGTGAAGCAGGGAATCAGCCCCAGCATTTT.